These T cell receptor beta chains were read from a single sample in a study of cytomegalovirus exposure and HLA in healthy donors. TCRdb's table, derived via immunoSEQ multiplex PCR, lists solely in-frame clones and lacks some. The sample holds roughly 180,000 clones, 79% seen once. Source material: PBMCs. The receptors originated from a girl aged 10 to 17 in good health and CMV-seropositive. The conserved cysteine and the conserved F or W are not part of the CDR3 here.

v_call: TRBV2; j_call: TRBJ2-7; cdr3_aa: ASAEGWTGTYEQY
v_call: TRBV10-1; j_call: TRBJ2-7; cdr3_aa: ASSSGGAYEQY
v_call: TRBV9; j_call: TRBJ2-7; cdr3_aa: ASSVGVTAYEQY
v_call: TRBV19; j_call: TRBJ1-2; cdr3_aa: ASSAGRTGAGYT
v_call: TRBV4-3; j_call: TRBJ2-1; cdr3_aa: ASSLGAGGFNEQF
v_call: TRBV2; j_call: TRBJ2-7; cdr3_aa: ASSDLLAGANYEQY
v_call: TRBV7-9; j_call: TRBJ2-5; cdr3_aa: ASSSSLWGGRTSQETQY
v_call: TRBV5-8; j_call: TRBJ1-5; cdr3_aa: ASSSLQDRGHVQPQH
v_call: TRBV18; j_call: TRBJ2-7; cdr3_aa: ASSRDRGPYEQY
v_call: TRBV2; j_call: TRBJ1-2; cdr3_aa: ASSPGEVNYGYT
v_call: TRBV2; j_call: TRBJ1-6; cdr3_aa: ANGEGDSPLH
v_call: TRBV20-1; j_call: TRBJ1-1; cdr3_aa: ILRRNTEAF
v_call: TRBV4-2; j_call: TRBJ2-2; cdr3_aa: ASSQDFSAGELF
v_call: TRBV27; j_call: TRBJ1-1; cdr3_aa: VTLRPGTGTTEAF
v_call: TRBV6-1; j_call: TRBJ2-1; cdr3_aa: ASSGVASGGYEQF
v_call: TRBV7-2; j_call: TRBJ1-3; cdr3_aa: ASSSGQASSGNTIY
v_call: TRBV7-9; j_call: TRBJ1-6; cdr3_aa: AITGVQVGESYNSPLH
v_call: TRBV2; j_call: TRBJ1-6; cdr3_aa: ASSEGQGVSPLH
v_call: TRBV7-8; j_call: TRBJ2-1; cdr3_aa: ASSTTSGGSYNEQF
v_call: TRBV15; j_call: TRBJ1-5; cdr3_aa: ATSRGDRVYSNQPQH
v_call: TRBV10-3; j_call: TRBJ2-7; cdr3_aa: AIRRGETSGSYEQY
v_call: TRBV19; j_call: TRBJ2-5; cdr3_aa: ASRIGGTSGGQETQY
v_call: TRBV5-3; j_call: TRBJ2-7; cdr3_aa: ARRGDSAYEQY
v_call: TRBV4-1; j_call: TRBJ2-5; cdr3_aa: ASSQGSGGRETQY
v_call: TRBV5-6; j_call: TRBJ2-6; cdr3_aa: ASSLGHEGANVLT
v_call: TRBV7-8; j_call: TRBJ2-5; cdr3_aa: ASSPTPNTQVETQY
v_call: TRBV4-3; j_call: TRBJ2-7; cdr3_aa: ASSQDQGTYEQY
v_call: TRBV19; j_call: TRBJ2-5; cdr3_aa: ASKDSQETQY
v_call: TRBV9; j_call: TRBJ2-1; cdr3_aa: ASSEGLAGSNEQF
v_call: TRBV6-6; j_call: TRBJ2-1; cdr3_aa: ASSPGGQEQF
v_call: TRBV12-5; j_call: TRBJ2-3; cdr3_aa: ASGNRGGNTDTQY
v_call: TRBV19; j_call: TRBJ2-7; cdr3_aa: ASSITLTGRYEQY
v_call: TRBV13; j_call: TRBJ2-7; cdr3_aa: ASSFNRAGVHSYEQY
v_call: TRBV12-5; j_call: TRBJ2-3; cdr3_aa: ASGLVLKGSGHPADTQY
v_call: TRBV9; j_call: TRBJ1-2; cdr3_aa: ASTTGQGVRGYT
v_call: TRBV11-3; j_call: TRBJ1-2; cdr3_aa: ASSLDSFGYT
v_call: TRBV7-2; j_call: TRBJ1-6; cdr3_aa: ASSPVYNSPLH
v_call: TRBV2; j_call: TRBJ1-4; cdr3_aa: ASSADPFTGPTNEKLF
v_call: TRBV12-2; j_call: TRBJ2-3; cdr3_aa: ASRSKTESTDTQY
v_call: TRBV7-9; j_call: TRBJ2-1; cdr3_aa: ASGGIRSYNEQF